Described below is a single TCR beta chain sequence and its context. The antigen it binds to is not known. Base qualities are missing; no much larger clone stands one base away. This record belongs to a study of T cell responses to AZD1222 COVID-19 vaccine (dated by TCRdb to about 2021). Concerning the study at large: TCR sequencing covered about 230 trial participants: about 210 given two doses of AZD1222 and 26 given two doses of MenACWY control vaccine. Trial participants were enrolled by age into 18-55, 56-69 and 70-plus year subgroups, with approximately 150, 28 and 58 TCR-sequenced participants respectively. The study at large found these results: Reportedly, close to half of the unique spike-specific TCRs recognized epitopes lying outside the regions that are mutated in the B.1.351 and B.1.1.7 variants. Because no day 14 peak-response samples were available, the repertoires could be characterized only after the peak T cell response. A significant rise in spike-specific TCR breadth and depth was observed after two AZD1222 doses relative to day 0 and relative to MenACWY recipients. Conclusions about previously exposed vaccinees were limited because only six AZD1222 recipients were SARS-CoV-2 seropositive at baseline. The 56-69-year group was small, and its depth increase did not reach significance, likely because of low power. Most participants were white British and females outnumbered males, and the authors suggested that clonal diversity may have been underestimated. The vaccine-associated CD4 TCRs covered the entire spike protein, and the dominant responses fell in regions 160-218 and 743-854.

The CDR3 regions of human TCRbeta chains were analyzed by immunosequencing. Per the source publication's procedure: TCRs in the repertoires were matched against a reference library of SARS-CoV-2-specific TCRs that had been generated with the MIRA antigen-specificity platform. Breadth was defined as the fraction of unique TCRs that were SARS-CoV-2-associated. Depth was defined as the fraction of total T cells that were SARS-CoV-2-associated. Using the MIRA data, each spike-specific TCR was assigned both to the spike region to which the TCR was reactive and to a CD4 or CD8 class. Log10-transformed breadth and depth values were compared by one-way ANOVA with Sidak's multiple comparisons tests. TCRdb took this table from immuneACCESS and kept in-frame rearrangements with V and J called. Such tables lack part of the clones; where checked against another copy, unresolved V genes explain under half of the gap, and the rest is unexplained. V and J calls and clone size come straight from that table; D and trimming were deduced from the DNA. This sample gives some 180,000 clones in total; 94% of them show up just once. The ten largest make up more than 1.5% of the sample.

This sample's time point label indicates: about 28 days (+/-7) after the second vaccine dose. AZD1222 recipients with second doses at about 4 weeks or about 12 weeks were pooled, because spike-specific TCR depth and breadth did not differ between schedules. Samples from vaccinated people were obtained from the UK trials COV001 and COV002, which included a single-blind randomized controlled phase 2/3 trial of AZD1222 (ChAdOx1 nCoV-19) in healthy adults. For TCRbeta chain sequencing, PBMC samples from trial participants were taken at day 0 and at day 28 after the second dose. The origin of this receptor is an adult who received the AZD1222 COVID-19 vaccine. The sequencing used peripheral blood, collected 28 days after the second AZD1222 dose.

The base sequence is TGTGCCAGCAGCGTACCAGACCCCTCCCAGACCCAGTACTTC. This yields the protein CASSVPDPSQTQYF. This chain joins TRBV9 to TRBJ2-5; too little of a D gene remains to name it. V is pared back by 1 base and J by 6 bases, with 13 bases lying between the germline termini. From its cysteine to its phenylalanine, the CDR3 spans 14 amino acids. Only CDR3 DNA is held: 42 bases, read in frame from base 1. CDR1 and CDR2 are read off the germline V gene as SGDLS and YYNGEE.